These 13 T cell receptor beta chains were all obtained from the same sample, sequenced in a study of T cell changes during pregnancy in multiple sclerosis. Generated by immunoSEQ multiplex PCR, the TCRdb table keeps only in-frame clones and is missing some. In the table there are around 65,000 clones, approximately 88% of which are singletons. The sequencing used peripheral blood, collected in the first trimester of pregnancy. The receptors derive from a female donor with multiple sclerosis, enrolled in a pregnancy study.

The chain carries TRBV4-2 and TRBJ1-4; D ambiguous. The CDR3 spans 16 residues. CDR1 and CDR2 from the germline V gene are LGHNA and YNFKEQ. Trimming shortened V by 1 base and J by 7 bases, and 16 bases separated the two germline ends. Here the CDR3 DNA reads TGTGCCAGCAGCCAAGTGAGGACCTTGGAGGGTGAAAAACTGTTTTTT. It codes for CASSQVRTLEGEKLFF.

The rearrangement uses TRBV29-1 and TRBJ2-1, with D possibly TRBD1 on 7 matching bases. Germline values: CDR1 SQVTM, CDR2 ANQGSEA. V shed 7 bases and J shed 4 bases, with 23 bases lying between them. The CDR3 contains 16 residues. For the CDR3, the DNA is TGCAGCGCCGAGGGTGCTGAGGGGGCGGGATACAATGAGCAGTTCTTC. Its translation: CSAEGAEGAGYNEQFF.

The CDR3 loop reads CASSLRTSGIPNTGELFF. In DNA, the CDR3 is TGTGCCAGCAGCTTGAGGACTAGCGGGATTCCGAACACCGGGGAGCTGTTTTTT. The chain has TRBV5-6 and TRBJ2-2, with 12 positions matching TRBD2. With 1 base clipped from V and 0 bases from J, the junction kept 4 bases outside the gene matches. The CDR3 contains 18 residues. Germline V gene lookup returns CDR1 SGHDT and CDR2 YYEEEE. The full variable domain, completed using reference TRBV5-6 and TRBJ2-2, is DAGVTQSPTHLIKTRGQQVTLRCSPKSGHDTVSWYQQALGQGPQFIFQYYEEEERQRGNFPDRFSGHQFPNYSSELNVNALLLGDSALYLCASSLRTSGIPNTGELFFGEGSRLTVL.

The chain couples TRBV5-1 to TRBJ2-7, with TRBD2 matching over 8 bases. V dropped 4 bases and J dropped 6; count of bases not matched to a gene: 9. The CDR3 is 14 amino acids. Germline values: CDR1 SGHRS, CDR2 YFSETQ. The DNA of the CDR3 is TGCGCCAGCAGCCCGGACCCGGGGGGGTTCGAGCAGTACTTC. This encodes CASSPDPGGFEQYF.

The chain carries TRBV6-6 and TRBJ2-1, with TRBD2 matching over 8 bases. The CDR3 runs 13 residues. The ends lost 7 bases at V and 10 bases at J; junction bases unmatched: 9. Germline-derived CDR1 and CDR2 are MNHNY and SVGAGI (reference sequence). Here the CDR3 DNA reads TGTGCCAGCACCCACGGACTAGCAGAAGAGCAGTTCTTC. Protein sequence: CASTHGLAEEQFF.

This chain joins TRBV25-1 and TRBJ2-1, with D possibly being TRBD2 (6 bases). Germline CDR1 and CDR2: MGHDK and SYGVNS. Trimming shortened V by 1 base and J by 1 base, and 11 bases separated the two germline ends. The CDR3 loop spans 16 amino acids. The CDR3: CASSELASASYNEQFF. The CDR3 bases are TGTGCCAGCAGTGAATTAGCTAGCGCTTCCTACAATGAGCAGTTCTTC.

The rearrangement links TRBV4-1 to TRBJ2-7; tentative D call: TRBD2 (5 bases). CDR1 MGHRA and CDR2 YSYEKL come from the germline V gene. CDR3 length: 13 amino acids. V was pared by 6 bases and J by 5 bases, with 14 bases between. The chain's CDR3 is CASRNEGENEQYF. In DNA form, the CDR3 reads TGCGCCAGCAGGAACGAGGGAGAAAACGAGCAGTACTTC.

This chain connects TRBV6-5 to TRBJ2-2, with TRBD1 matching 7 bases. This CDR3 is 16 amino acids long. CDR1 MNHEY and CDR2 SVGAGI come from the germline V gene. V shed 2 bases and J 6 bases; nucleotides not matched to a gene: 9. The CDR3 loop is CASSYHETGLAGELFF. The CDR3 DNA reads TGTGCCAGCAGTTACCACGAGACAGGGCTGGCCGGGGAGCTGTTTTTT.

The V gene is TRBV4-1, the J gene TRBJ2-7, with D possibly TRBD2 on 6 matching bases. The CDR3 sequence is 13 residues long. The germline CDR1 and CDR2 sequences are MGHRA and YSYEKL. V lost 6 bases, J lost 2 bases, and 11 bases lay in between. CDR3 sequence: CASSRDLTYEQYF. Written as DNA, the CDR3 is TGCGCCAGCAGTCGGGACTTAACCTACGAGCAGTACTTC.

A single count supports this clone. This chain links TRBV30 with TRBJ1-5; 7 nucleotides agree with TRBD1. The germline CDR1 and CDR2 sequences are GTSNPN and SVGIG (reference sequence). V shed 3 bases and J 2 bases; nucleotides not matched to a gene: 1. The CDR3 spans 13 residues. CDR3 nucleotides: TGTGCCTGGAGCGGGACAGGCAATCAGCCCCAGCATTTT. As protein: CAWSGTGNQPQHF.

V gene TRBV4-1 combines with J gene TRBJ2-7, with TRBD2 matching 7 bases. CDR1 is MGHRA, CDR2 YSYEKL, per germline. With 8 bases clipped from V and 6 bases from J, the junction kept 4 bases outside the gene matches. This CDR3 has 11 residues. CDR3 sequence: CASGRASEQYF. The CDR3 nucleotides are TGCGCCAGCGGGAGGGCTTCCGAGCAGTACTTC.

J is TRBJ2-3 and V is TRBV27, with 8 bases aligning to TRBD2. The CDR3 runs 14 residues. Germline CDR1 MNHEY, CDR2 SMNVEV (reference sequence). J gave up 4 bases and V 6 bases, and 6 bases lay outside the gene matches. The CDR3 loop reads CASSPAGVADTQYF. CDR3 in DNA: TGTGCCAGCAGCCCAGCGGGAGTAGCAGATACGCAGTATTTT.

The J gene is TRBJ2-7, the V gene TRBV5-1; 9 bases map to TRBD1. Germline V gene data show CDR1 as SGHRS and CDR2 as YFSETQ. V shed 3 bases, J shed 3 bases, and the junction held 4 bases outside the gene matches. This CDR3 has 14 residues. The CDR3 DNA reads TGCGCCAGCAGCTCGGGGACAGGGCGCTACGAGCAGTACTTC. It codes for CASSSGTGRYEQYF.